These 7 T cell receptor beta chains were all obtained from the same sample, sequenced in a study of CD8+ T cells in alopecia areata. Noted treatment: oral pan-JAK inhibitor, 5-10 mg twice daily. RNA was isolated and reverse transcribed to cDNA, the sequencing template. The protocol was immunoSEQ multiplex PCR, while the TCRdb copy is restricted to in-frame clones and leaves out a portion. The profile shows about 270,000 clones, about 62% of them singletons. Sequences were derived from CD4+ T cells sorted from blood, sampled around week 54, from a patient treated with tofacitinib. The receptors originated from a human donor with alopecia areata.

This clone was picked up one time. Here the CDR3 reads CAWNGDRGSSPLHF. The DNA for the CDR3 is TGTGCCTGGAATGGAGACAGGGGGAGTTCACCCCTCCACTTT. The chain is built from TRBV30 and TRBJ1-6, with TRBD1 matching 9 bases. The V segment lost 4 bases and the J segment 9 bases; nucleotides outside the gene matches: 7. The CDR3 is 14 residues long. Looked up from germline, CDR1 is GTSNPN and CDR2 is SVGIG (reference sequence).

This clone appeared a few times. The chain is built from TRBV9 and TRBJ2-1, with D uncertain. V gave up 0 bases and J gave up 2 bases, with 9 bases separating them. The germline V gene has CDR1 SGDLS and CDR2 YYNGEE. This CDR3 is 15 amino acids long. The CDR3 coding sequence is TGTGCCAGCAGCGTAGGCGACAACACCTACAATGAGCAGTTCTTC. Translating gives CASSVGDNTYNEQFF.

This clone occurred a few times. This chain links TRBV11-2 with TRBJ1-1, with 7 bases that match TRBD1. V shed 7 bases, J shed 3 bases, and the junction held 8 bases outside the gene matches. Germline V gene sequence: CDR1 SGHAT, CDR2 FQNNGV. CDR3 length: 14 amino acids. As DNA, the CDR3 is TGTGCCAGCACCCTGGACAGGATGGACACTGAAGCTTTCTTT. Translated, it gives CASTLDRMDTEAFF.

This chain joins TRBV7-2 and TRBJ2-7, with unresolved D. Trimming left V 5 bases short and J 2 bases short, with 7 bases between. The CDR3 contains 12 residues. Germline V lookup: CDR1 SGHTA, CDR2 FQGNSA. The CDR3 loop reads CASSPAAYEQYF. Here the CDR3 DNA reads TGTGCCAGCAGCCCAGCCGCCTACGAGCAGTACTTC.

The CDR3 DNA follows: TGTGCCAGCTGCCCCGGGACTGGGAATTCACCCCTCCACTTT. The encoded protein is CASCPGTGNSPLHF. V is TRBV9 and J is TRBJ1-6; D possibly corresponds to TRBD1 (5 bases). This CDR3 contains 14 residues. V lost 7 bases and J 7 bases, leaving 15 bases between the germline ends. Per germline, CDR1 SGDLS and CDR2 YYNGEE.

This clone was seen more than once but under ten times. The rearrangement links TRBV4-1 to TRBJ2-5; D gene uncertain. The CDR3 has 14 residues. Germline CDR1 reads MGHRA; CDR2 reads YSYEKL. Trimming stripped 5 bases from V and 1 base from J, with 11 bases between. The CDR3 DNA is TGCGCCAGCAGCAAGACACCCGTCCAAGAGACCCAGTACTTC. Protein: CASSKTPVQETQYF.

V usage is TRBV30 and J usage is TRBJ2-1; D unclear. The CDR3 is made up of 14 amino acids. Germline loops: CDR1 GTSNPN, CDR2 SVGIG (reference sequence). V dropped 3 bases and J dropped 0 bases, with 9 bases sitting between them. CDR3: CAWRPRSSYNEQFF. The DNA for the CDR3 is TGTGCCTGGAGACCGCGGAGCTCCTACAATGAGCAGTTCTTC.